The present T cell receptor beta chain was sequenced within a study of CD8+ T cells in alopecia areata. RNA extraction was followed by reverse transcription into cDNA, which acted as the sequencing template. Assay used: immunoSEQ multiplex PCR; TCRdb lists only in-frame clones, some missing. The profile shows approximately 13,000 clones, roughly 54% of them singletons. Study-wide results and limits: Affected scalp, especially in alopecia totalis/universalis, had a higher clonality than normal scalp did. Patients shared TCRs less clearly than mice did, possibly owing to HLA.

Several patients' CD4+ populations were sorted into CD25+CD127- cells. Lesional scalp punch biopsies and peripheral blood came from alopecia areata patients. Of note for this clone: Its antigen is currently unknown.

CDR3 size: 13 residues. Germline V gene lookup returns CDR1 LNHDA and CDR2 SQIVND (reference sequence). V gave up 1 base and J gave up 4 bases, with 7 bases separating them. The chain recombines TRBV19 with TRBJ1-2; D is perhaps TRBD1 (5 bases). This receptor was obtained from a human donor with alopecia areata. The source material was CD4+ Tregs sorted from blood. For the CDR3, the DNA is TGTGCCAGTAGTATAGTGGGGACCTATGGCTACACCTTC. It codes for CASSIVGTYGYTF.